Listed below are T cell receptor beta chains from one sample, sequenced in a study of cytotoxic CD8 clonotypes in ibrutinib-treated CLL. Using immunoSEQ multiplex PCR, the repertoire was profiled, and TCRdb retains in-frame clones only, with some absent. The sample yields about 300,000 clones, around 77% seen once. Specimen: PBMCs, collected at disease progression, from a patient treated with ibrutinib. The source is a human donor with chronic lymphocytic leukemia. Both conserved end residues are part of each CDR3. D genes are given only for firm matches. Rows give clone size only sometimes, using once, few, many, or a class for an expanded clone.

V gene,D gene,J gene,clone size,CDR3 protein,CDR3 DNA
TRBV7-9,TRBD2,TRBJ2-7,NA,CASSSDPPGLALEQYF,TGTGCCAGCAGCTCCGACCCCCCGGGACTAGCCCTTGAGCAGTACTTC
TRBV29-1,TRBD2,TRBJ2-1,NA,CSVSGLAGGQISYNEQFF,TGCAGCGTATCCGGTTTAGCGGGGGGGCAAATCTCCTACAATGAGCAGTTCTTC
TRBV4-2,NA,TRBJ2-7,NA,CASSQGLAYEQYF,TGTGCCAGCAGCCAAGGGCTCGCGTACGAGCAGTACTTC
TRBV5-1,NA,TRBJ1-3,NA,CASREISSGNTIYF,TGCGCCAGCAGAGAAATCTCCTCTGGAAACACCATATATTTT
TRBV6-6,NA,TRBJ1-5,NA,CASSQDGLSGQPQHF,TGTGCCAGCAGCCAGGACGGACTATCCGGGCAGCCCCAGCATTTT
TRBV27,NA,TRBJ2-7,NA,CASSPTWRGQVYEQYF,TGTGCCAGCAGTCCCACCTGGAGGGGGCAGGTCTACGAGCAGTACTTC
TRBV7-2,NA,TRBJ1-2,few,CASSSDSYGYTF,TGTGCCAGCAGCTCCGACAGCTATGGCTACACCTTC
TRBV5-1,TRBD1,TRBJ2-4,NA,CASSPWTGDGNIQYF,TGCGCCAGCAGCCCCTGGACAGGGGATGGAAACATTCAGTACTTC
TRBV29-1,NA,TRBJ2-7,NA,CSVEDNGKGYEQYF,TGCAGCGTTGAAGATAACGGCAAGGGCTACGAGCAGTACTTC
TRBV6-5,NA,TRBJ2-5,NA,CASSYLTSGKETQYF,TGTGCCAGCAGTTACTTGACATCGGGCAAAGAGACCCAGTACTTC
TRBV19,TRBD1,TRBJ2-6,NA,CASSPLGQGALGGANVLTF,TGTGCCAGTAGCCCTCTGGGACAGGGTGCTTTAGGGGGGGCCAACGTCCTGACTTTC
TRBV10-2,TRBD2,TRBJ2-7,NA,CASKKPGLADYEQYF,TGCGCCAGCAAAAAACCGGGACTAGCGGATTACGAGCAGTACTTC
TRBV4-1,NA,TRBJ2-5,NA,CASSQDGFGLGRGFVTQYF,TGCGCCAGCAGCCAAGACGGCTTCGGACTGGGCCGGGGGTTTGTGACCCAGTACTTC
TRBV2,NA,TRBJ2-2,NA,CASSRFTGELFF,TGTGCCAGCAGCAGATTCACCGGGGAGCTGTTTTTT
TRBV10-2,NA,TRBJ2-5,once,CASSETTGALYF,TGCGCCAGCAGTGAAACAACCGGAGCCCTGTACTTC
TRBV25-1,TRBD1,TRBJ2-1,NA,CASSGTGDRGYNEQFF,TGTGCCAGCAGTGGGACAGGGGATCGGGGTTACAATGAGCAGTTCTTC
TRBV15,NA,TRBJ2-7,NA,CATSRNPGEQYF,TGTGCCACCAGCAGAAACCCGGGGGAGCAGTACTTC
TRBV7-8,NA,TRBJ1-1,few,CASSRSNTEAFF,TGTGCCAGCAGTCGCTCAAACACTGAAGCTTTCTTT
TRBV28,TRBD2,TRBJ2-1,NA,CASSPGGGEGEQFF,TGTGCCAGCAGCCCGGGCGGGGGAGAGGGTGAGCAGTTCTTC
TRBV7-9,NA,TRBJ2-3,once,CASSNSWDTQYF,TGTGCCAGCAGCAACAGTTGGGATACGCAGTATTTT
TRBV27,NA,TRBJ1-5,few,CASSLAGRSNGPQHF,TGTGCCAGCAGTTTGGCAGGGCGGTCCAATGGGCCCCAGCATTTT
TRBV6-1,NA,TRBJ1-1,NA,CASSRRAGLYTEAFF,TGTGCCAGCAGTCGCCGGGCAGGGTTGTACACTGAAGCTTTCTTT
TRBV6-5,NA,TRBJ2-7,NA,CASSYLKTYEQYF,TGTGCCAGCAGTTATCTTAAGACCTACGAGCAGTACTTC
TRBV7-9,TRBD1,TRBJ1-4,NA,CASSQMGQVKLFF,TGTGCCAGCAGCCAGATGGGACAGGTCAAACTGTTTTTT
TRBV19,NA,TRBJ2-3,few,CASSIDGHRTDTQYF,TGTGCCAGTAGTATAGATGGCCATCGCACAGATACGCAGTATTTT
TRBV11-3,NA,TRBJ2-1,NA,CASSLASSGYNEQFF,TGTGCCAGCAGCTTAGCCTCCTCAGGTTACAATGAGCAGTTCTTC
TRBV6-4,TRBD2,TRBJ2-7,NA,CASTRGNRGLAGGPEEQYF,TGTGCCAGCACCAGAGGGAACAGGGGTTTAGCGGGGGGGCCGGAGGAGCAGTACTTC
TRBV5-6,NA,TRBJ2-3,NA,CASSPGTGPSDTQYF,TGTGCCAGCAGCCCTGGGACTGGTCCCTCAGATACGCAGTATTTT
TRBV6-6,NA,TRBJ2-5,NA,CASSPRQDYKETQYF,TGTGCCAGCAGTCCCCGACAGGATTACAAAGAGACCCAGTACTTC
TRBV29-1,TRBD1,TRBJ1-4,NA,CSVGGTGFYEKLFF,TGCAGCGTTGGGGGGACAGGGTTTTATGAAAAACTGTTTTTT
TRBV19,TRBD2,TRBJ2-1,NA,CASTRTSGSYNEQFF,TGTGCCAGTACCCGGACTAGCGGGTCCTACAATGAGCAGTTCTTC
TRBV6-5,NA,TRBJ1-1,NA,CASSYGGLRKNTEAFF,TGTGCCAGCAGTTACGGCGGTCTTCGGAAGAACACTGAAGCTTTCTTT
TRBV28,NA,TRBJ2-5,NA,CASSLVREETQYF,TGTGCCAGCAGTCTCGTCAGGGAAGAGACCCAGTACTTC
TRBV18,TRBD2,TRBJ2-5,NA,CASSSRLAAPQETQYF,TGTGCCAGCTCATCGCGACTAGCGGCGCCGCAAGAGACCCAGTACTTC
TRBV15,NA,TRBJ2-1,NA,CATSRDRGASNEQFF,TGTGCCACCAGCAGAGACAGGGGTGCGAGCAATGAGCAGTTCTTC
TRBV11-2,NA,TRBJ2-7,NA,CASSQIPFEYEQYF,TGTGCCAGCAGCCAAATCCCCTTCGAATACGAGCAGTACTTC
TRBV6-5,TRBD2,TRBJ2-2,NA,CASSLGGTGELFF,TGTGCCAGCAGTCTGGGGGGGACCGGGGAGCTGTTTTTT
TRBV5-1,NA,TRBJ2-1,few,CASSLSTVNEQFF,TGCGCCAGCAGCTTGTCGACAGTCAATGAGCAGTTCTTC
TRBV18,TRBD2,TRBJ2-2,NA,CASSSTSGEFTGELFF,TGTGCCAGCTCATCCACTAGCGGGGAGTTCACCGGGGAGCTGTTTTTT
TRBV2,NA,TRBJ2-1,NA,CASRAGNNEQFF,TGTGCCAGCCGGGCAGGGAACAATGAGCAGTTCTTC
TRBV29-1,NA,TRBJ2-3,NA,CSTAHGGDTQYF,TGCAGCACCGCCCATGGGGGAGATACGCAGTATTTT
TRBV5-1,TRBD2,TRBJ2-7,NA,CASSLAGGVYEQYF,TGCGCCAGCAGCTTGGCGGGAGGGGTCTACGAGCAGTACTTC
TRBV10-3,NA,TRBJ2-1,NA,CAISGYLAGSRDPYNEQFF,TGTGCCATCAGTGGATATTTGGCAGGGTCGCGAGACCCCTACAATGAGCAGTTCTTC
TRBV5-6,TRBD1,TRBJ2-7,NA,CASSSGTGEQYF,TGTGCCAGCAGCTCCGGGACAGGCGAGCAGTACTTC
TRBV7-8,NA,TRBJ2-1,NA,CASSLIHNEQFF,TGTGCCAGCAGCTTAATCCACAATGAGCAGTTCTTC
TRBV2,TRBD2,TRBJ2-1,NA,CASRRTSGTTNEQFF,TGTGCCAGCAGACGTACTAGCGGGACTACCAATGAGCAGTTCTTC
TRBV29-1,NA,TRBJ2-1,NA,CSVEVGVAEQFF,TGCAGCGTTGAAGTAGGGGTCGCAGAGCAGTTCTTC
TRBV6-6,TRBD1,TRBJ1-2,once,CASSPGTENGYTF,TGTGCCAGCAGCCCGGGGACAGAGAATGGCTACACCTTC
TRBV5-1,TRBD1,TRBJ2-3,few,CASSSVGSRTGPDTQYF,TGCGCCAGCAGCTCCGTAGGATCCCGGACAGGGCCAGATACGCAGTATTTT
TRBV9,NA,TRBJ1-2,NA,CASSPDVPGPTTNYGYTF,TGTGCCAGCAGCCCCGATGTACCGGGGCCTACTACTAACTATGGCTACACCTTC
TRBV4-1,TRBD1,TRBJ1-2,once,CASTPRGGGRIHYGYTF,TGCGCCAGCACCCCCCGAGGGGGCGGAAGGATTCACTATGGCTACACCTTC
TRBV20-1,NA,TRBJ2-2,NA,CSAGSPGELFF,TGCAGTGCGGGGTCCCCCGGGGAGCTGTTTTTT
TRBV13,NA,TRBJ2-7,NA,CASSHRTASYEQYF,TGTGCCAGCAGCCACCGGACAGCTTCCTACGAGCAGTACTTC
TRBV10-2,TRBD2,TRBJ2-1,NA,CASAASGGPVSYNEQFF,TGCGCCAGCGCGGCTAGCGGGGGGCCTGTCTCCTACAATGAGCAGTTCTTC
TRBV7-2,TRBD2,TRBJ2-3,NA,CASSYPGLAATDTQYF,TGTGCCAGCAGCTACCCGGGACTAGCGGCTACAGATACGCAGTATTTT